This T cell receptor (beta chain) was obtained from a study of shared clonotypes between healthy human individuals. Germline V gene data show CDR1 as SGDLS and CDR2 as YYNGEE. Trimming removed 3 bases from V and 4 bases from J; junction bases left unmatched: 6. The CDR3 is made up of 15 amino acids. Healthy adults negative for HIV, lacking recent acute infections or vaccinations, served as donors. Assay runs were performed at deep level. Per the study methods: As immunoSEQ supplied junction-only sequences (without quality scores), filtering differed. Only in-frame clones appear in the TCRdb table, and some are missing; sequencing was by immunoSEQ multiplex PCR. The DNA was the basis for D and trimming; V, J and clone size are from that table. The sample has hundreds of thousands of clones; roughly 70% are singletons. Details on this clone: Its antigen remains unknown.

Study conclusions and caveats: Four donors shared approximately 5% of their naive CD4 clonotypes.

The sequence derives from a woman in her twenties or thirties in good health. Sequencing input: memory CD4+ T cells sorted from blood. Sample subset: CD45RA-negative fraction. The chain has TRBV9 and TRBJ2-3; TRBD2 agrees at 9 bases. The chain's CDR3 is CASSALAGMSDTQYF. Here the CDR3 DNA reads TGTGCCAGCAGCGCCCTAGCGGGGATGTCAGATACGCAGTATTTT.